This T cell receptor beta chain originates from a study of T cells in Graves' hyperthyroidism and ophthalmopathy. There were TCR beta CDR3 regions amplified from RNA transcripts. The primer set for the first-round RT-PCR of the TCR CDR3 was HTBI. TCRdb independently ran MiXCR on the multiplex PCR reads; one entry per CDR3 protein. The table shows about 210,000 distinct CDR3 sequences, with roughly 17% occurring only once. Many counts were recorded for this clonotype. Sequenced: blood. The sequence derives from a man in his forties or fifties with Graves' hyperthyroidism.

The CDR3, as DNA: TGTGCCAGCACGACAGGGATCCACACTGAAGCTTTCTTT. The encoded protein is CASTTGIHTEAFF. This chain joins TRBV28 and TRBJ1-1; 7 bases agree with TRBD1. From germline, CDR1 is MDHEN and CDR2 SYDVKM. V lost 7 bases and J lost 3; bases outside the gene matches: 5. The CDR3 loop spans 13 amino acids.